This T cell receptor (beta chain) was observed in a study of T cells after yellow fever vaccination. Comment on this clonotype: Its antigen is as yet unknown.

General study results and limits: Abundant clonotypes (contaminants from the bulk population) could be present in FACS-sorted repertoires.

This CDR3 region has 15 residues. TCRdb reprocessed the 5' RACE reads with MiXCR, giving one entry per CDR3 protein. The top ten clones hold 20% to 25% of a sample with around 310,000 distinct CDR3 sequences, about 4% of them seen once. The chain couples TRBV21-1 to TRBJ1-2; the table gives TRBD1 as D, unverified against the DNA. TRBV21-1 is noted as a pseudogene. The TCR originated in a man between 18 and 29 years old who received the YFV17D yellow fever vaccine. Sequenced material: PBMCs, taken 5 days after the yellow fever booster vaccination. The CDR3 sequence is CASSKVGDRATGYTF. The CDR3 coding sequence is TGTGCCAGCAGCAAAGTGGGGGACAGGGCGACTGGCTACACCTTC.